A selection of T cell receptor beta chains follows, all from one sample in a study of identical twins. Via MiXCR, TCRdb re-called the 5' RACE reads, giving one row per CDR3 protein. Found here are some 570,000 distinct CDR3 sequences, around 24% of them singletons; the top ten hold more than 0.4%. These same records also appear under a second study, on yellow fever vaccine responses in identical twins.

Sequenced material: CD4+ T cells sorted from blood. These receptors came from a woman between 18 and 30 years old in good health. Both conserved end residues are part of each CDR3. D genes are given only for firm matches. Only part of the rows carry a size: once, few, many, or a class if the clone is expanded.

V	D	J	size	DNA	CDR3
TRBV27	.	TRBJ1-2	.	TGTGCCAGCAGTCCCGGGCCCACCACTGGCTACACCTTC	CASSPGPTTGYTF
TRBV2	.	TRBJ2-1	.	TGTGCCAGCATCAGTGTGAGCTCCTACAATGAGCAGTTCTTC	CASISVSSYNEQFF
TRBV10-1	TRBD2	TRBJ2-3	once	TGCGCCAGCAGTGACCCGAGCGGGACTGGAGATACGCAGTATTTT	CASSDPSGTGDTQYF
TRBV7-9	.	TRBJ2-2	few	TGTGCCAGCAGCTTAGAGGTTCAGTCCGGGGAGCTGTTTTTT	CASSLEVQSGELFF
TRBV6-1	.	TRBJ2-7	.	TGTGCCAGCAGCGGACGACTGCCGCGAGAGCAGTACTTC	CASSGRLPREQYF
TRBV9	TRBD1	TRBJ2-3	few	TGTGCCAGCAGCGAACAGGGGAGTGCAGATACGCAGTATTTT	CASSEQGSADTQYF
TRBV27	.	TRBJ2-1	.	TGTGCCAGCAGTTTATCACGCAACTACAATGAGCAGTTCTTC	CASSLSRNYNEQFF
TRBV9	TRBD1	TRBJ1-2	few	TGTGCCAGCAGCGCCGGGGACAGGCTTCGCTATGGCTACACCTTC	CASSAGDRLRYGYTF
TRBV11-2	TRBD1	TRBJ1-4	.	TGTGCCAGCAGCCTCCCGGGGACAGCCGATAATGAAAAACTGTTTTTT	CASSLPGTADNEKLFF
TRBV5-1	.	TRBJ2-3	.	TGCGCCAGCAGCCTCGGTTACGGGATCACAGATACGCAGTATTTT	CASSLGYGITDTQYF
TRBV6-1	.	TRBJ2-7	.	TGTGCCAGCAGTATCCGACAAGACAGGATACTTAGCTCCTACGAGCAGTACTTC	CASSIRQDRILSSYEQYF
TRBV7-2	.	TRBJ1-1	few	TGTGCCAGCAAAAAAGGGGGTGTAAACACTGAAGCTTTCTTT	CASKKGGVNTEAFF
TRBV4-1	.	TRBJ2-6	.	TGCGCCAGCAGCCACAAGCCGGGAGAGGCTGGGGCCAACGTCCTGACTTTC	CASSHKPGEAGANVLTF
TRBV3-1	TRBD2	TRBJ2-1	.	TGTGCCAGCAGCCAGCGCGGGATTCTAGCGGGGAACTACAATGAGCAGTTCTTC	CASSQRGILAGNYNEQFF
TRBV12-3/TRBV12-4	.	TRBJ2-7	few	TGTGCCAGCACATCTGGGGCCTACGAGCAGTACTTC	CASTSGAYEQYF
TRBV5-6	.	TRBJ1-1	.	TGTGCCAGCAGCGGCAGGGAGGAGGATACTGAAGCTTTCTTT	CASSGREEDTEAFF
TRBV19	.	TRBJ2-3	.	TGTGCCAGTACCAGGGGGGGCACAGATACGCAGTATTTT	CASTRGGTDTQYF
TRBV20-1	TRBD2	TRBJ2-7	.	TGCAGTGCTAGAGACGGGAGGGTGTACGAGCAGTACTTC	CSARDGRVYEQYF
TRBV5-1	.	TRBJ2-7	.	TGCGCCAGCAGCCACCCGACAGGTTCCCCTGAGCAGTACTTC	CASSHPTGSPEQYF
TRBV7-6	TRBD1	TRBJ1-5	.	TGTGCCAGCAGCTCCGGGACAGGCGGTCCTAGCAATCAGCCCCAGCATTTT	CASSSGTGGPSNQPQHF
TRBV4-1	TRBD1	TRBJ2-1	.	TGCGCCAGCAGCCAACCGGGACAGTCCAATGAGCAGTTCTTC	CASSQPGQSNEQFF
TRBV28	.	TRBJ2-1	.	TGTGCCAGCAGTTCCCTCCGGGGGCGGGAGAAGATGCACGAGTTCTTC	CASSSLRGREKMHEFF
TRBV6-1	.	TRBJ2-1	.	TGTGCCAGCGGCAGAAGCTCCTACAATGAGCAGTTCTTC	CASGRSSYNEQFF
TRBV20-1	TRBD1	TRBJ1-1	.	TGCAGTGCTAGGACAGGGACGGGGAACACTGAAGCTTTCTTT	CSARTGTGNTEAFF
TRBV12-3/TRBV12-4	TRBD1	TRBJ1-2	many	TGTGCCAGCAGAACAACAGGGGGCCCTAACTATGGCTACACCTTC	CASRTTGGPNYGYTF
TRBV5-1	.	TRBJ2-3	.	TGCGCCAGCAGCCAGGAAGCAGTTACGCAGTATTTT	CASSQEAVTQYF
TRBV12-3/TRBV12-4	.	TRBJ1-1	few	TGTGCCAGCAAAAAAGGGGGGGGCTTGAACACTGAAGCTTTCTTT	CASKKGGGLNTEAFF
TRBV20-1	TRBD1	TRBJ1-2	.	TGCAGTGCAGAACAGGGGGCTCGGGGCTACACCTTC	CSAEQGARGYTF
TRBV5-6	.	TRBJ1-6	few	TGTGCCAGCAGCAATCCCCAGGGGTACGGCTCACCCCTCCACTTT	CASSNPQGYGSPLHF
TRBV6-5	.	TRBJ1-2	many	TGTGCCAGCAGTTACTCTGCTGCGGGGAGAGCTAACTATGGCTACACCTTC	CASSYSAAGRANYGYTF
TRBV5-1	TRBD2	TRBJ2-1	few	TGCGCCAGCAGCTTGTATCGGGGGGGCTCTATCAATGAGCAGTTCTTC	CASSLYRGGSINEQFF
TRBV7-3	.	TRBJ2-3	.	TGTGCCAGCAGCCCGACCCCTAGCACAGATACGCAGTATTTT	CASSPTPSTDTQYF
TRBV11-3	TRBD2	TRBJ2-1	few	TGTGCCAGCAGCCCTAGCGGGGGCCTTTACAATGAGCAGTTCTTC	CASSPSGGLYNEQFF
TRBV5-1	.	TRBJ2-1	.	TGCGCCAGCAGCTTGGGGTGGAGTCCCGCCAGCAATGAGCAGTTCTTC	CASSLGWSPASNEQFF
TRBV11-3	TRBD2	TRBJ2-2	once	TGTGCCAGCAGCTTGGGACTAGGAAACGGGGAGCTGTTTTTT	CASSLGLGNGELFF
TRBV12-3/TRBV12-4	.	TRBJ2-3	few	TGTGCCAGCAGTTTAGCGGGGGGCTCACCTTTGGCGCAGTATTTT	CASSLAGGSPLAQYF
TRBV4-1	.	TRBJ2-2	few	TGCGCCAGCAGCCAAGAGGTTAGGGGAACCGGGGAGCTGTTTTTT	CASSQEVRGTGELFF
TRBV5-1	TRBD1	TRBJ2-2	many	TGCGCCACCCGAAATTCAGGACAGGGGAACACCGGGGAGCTGTTTTTT	CATRNSGQGNTGELFF
TRBV4-2	TRBD2	TRBJ2-5	.	TGTGCCAGCAGCCAAGAACTAGCGGGAGGGGGTAGAGAGACCCAGTACTTC	CASSQELAGGGRETQYF
TRBV10-3	TRBD2	TRBJ2-5	few	TGTGCCATCAGTGAGTCTCTAGCGGGAGGGCCTCAAGAGACCCAGTACTTC	CAISESLAGGPQETQYF
TRBV28	TRBD1	TRBJ2-7	many	TGTGCCAGCAGCCAGGGGGGGACAGGGGATATCGAGCAGTACTTC	CASSQGGTGDIEQYF
TRBV27	.	TRBJ1-2	.	TGTGCCAGCAGTTTTGGGTTGGGCTATGGCTACACCTTC	CASSFGLGYGYTF
TRBV4-1	.	TRBJ1-4	.	TGCGCCAGCAGCCAAGATGAGACAGGTGGGGAAAAACTGTTTTTT	CASSQDETGGEKLFF
TRBV29-1	.	TRBJ1-1	few	TGCAGCGTTGTGTGGTACACTGAAGCTTTCTTT	CSVVWYTEAFF
TRBV7-3	TRBD2	TRBJ2-3	.	TGTGCCAGCAGCCTAGCGGGACTGACAGATACGCAGTATTTT	CASSLAGLTDTQYF